Listed below are T cell receptor beta chains from one sample, sequenced in a study of T cell responses to AZD1222 COVID-19 vaccine. Using immunoSEQ multiplex PCR, the repertoire was profiled, and TCRdb retains in-frame clones only, with some absent. Among 200,000 or so clones listed, 94% were seen once. Specimen: peripheral blood, collected on day 0 of AZD1222 vaccination. The source is an adult in good health. The CDR3 runs from the conserved cysteine through the conserved F or W. A D gene is named only where the DNA matches it firmly. Where a row states a size, it is once, few, many or the class of an expanded clone; other rows omit it.

D	J	V	size	DNA	CDR3
NA	TRBJ1-5	TRBV7-2	NA	TGTGCCAGCAGCACAACTATTAGCGCCCAGCATTTT	CASSTTISAQHF
TRBD1	TRBJ2-2	TRBV7-3	NA	TGTGCCAGCAGCCCAAGACAGGGGGCCGTCGGGGAGCTGTTTTTT	CASSPRQGAVGELFF
TRBD2	TRBJ2-1	TRBV7-6	NA	TGTGCCAGCAGCTTCCCCGGGGGGGGAGCGGGGAATGAGCAGTTCTTC	CASSFPGGGAGNEQFF
NA	TRBJ2-7	TRBV5-6	NA	TGTGCCAGCAGCTTGGCGGGCAGGGTGTTAGAGCAGTACTTC	CASSLAGRVLEQYF
NA	TRBJ2-2	TRBV9	NA	TGTGCCAGCAGCGTCGCCGGGATATCTAACACCGGGGAGCTGTTTTTT	CASSVAGISNTGELFF
NA	TRBJ1-6	TRBV6-6	NA	TGTGCCAGCAGTCCTCCGGCCGGGCCTCAGATCAATTCACCCCTCCACTTT	CASSPPAGPQINSPLHF
TRBD1	TRBJ1-2	TRBV28	NA	TGTGCCAGCAGAAGACAGGGGGGGTTCTATGGCTACACCTTC	CASRRQGGFYGYTF
TRBD1	TRBJ1-2	TRBV19	NA	TGTGCCAGTACAAGCTTCGGACAGGGGGCCGATTACAACTATGGCTACACCTTC	CASTSFGQGADYNYGYTF
TRBD1	TRBJ2-7	TRBV28	once	TGTGCCAGCATCCCCGGGGACAGCCCTTACGAGCAGTACTTC	CASIPGDSPYEQYF
TRBD1	TRBJ2-1	TRBV28	NA	TGTGCCAGCAGCCCGTTAGTTAAGACAGGGGCCTCCTACAATGAGCAGTTCTTC	CASSPLVKTGASYNEQFF
TRBD2	TRBJ2-3	TRBV5-5	NA	TGTGCCAGCAGCTTTCTACTAGCGGTTAGCACAGATACGCAGTATTTT	CASSFLLAVSTDTQYF
NA	TRBJ1-4	TRBV30	NA	TGTGCCTGGAGCCTGGGCATGGGTACTAATGAAAAACTGTTTTTT	CAWSLGMGTNEKLFF
NA	TRBJ1-2	TRBV28	NA	TGTGCCAGCAGTTTAACGGGCCGGGGGGCCACTGGCTACACCTTC	CASSLTGRGATGYTF
NA	TRBJ2-7	TRBV7-2	NA	TGTGCCAGCAGCTTAGTAGGGAAAGGTGATTTCTACGAGCAGTACTTC	CASSLVGKGDFYEQYF
NA	TRBJ1-2	TRBV19	NA	TGTGCCAGTAGTACCAGGGGTGCAGGCAACTATGGCTACACCTTC	CASSTRGAGNYGYTF
NA	TRBJ1-1	TRBV5-1	NA	TGCGCCAGCAGCTCGTCCGGAGTTGGGACTGAAGCTTTCTTT	CASSSSGVGTEAFF
NA	TRBJ2-2	TRBV6-2/TRBV6-3	once	TGTGCCAGCAGTTACTCGATTAGACAGAGGAACACCGGGGAGCTGTTTTTT	CASSYSIRQRNTGELFF
NA	TRBJ1-1	TRBV2	NA	TGTGCCAGCAGTGAAGCGGGCAGGGGAGAAGCTTTCTTT	CASSEAGRGEAFF
NA	TRBJ2-1	TRBV12-3/TRBV12-4	NA	NA	CASSSSIDNEQFF
NA	TRBJ1-2	TRBV5-1	NA	TGCGCCAGCAGCACGGGGGACCGAAATCACTATGGCTACACCTTC	CASSTGDRNHYGYTF
NA	TRBJ1-2	TRBV28	NA	TGTGCCAGCAGTACGACAGAGTACTATGGCTACACCTTC	CASSTTEYYGYTF
TRBD2	TRBJ2-1	TRBV4-3	NA	TGCGCCAGCAGCCACCCTGGACTAGCCCAGTTCTTC	CASSHPGLAQFF
NA	TRBJ1-1	TRBV19	NA	TGTGCCAGTAGGATCGGGGACAAGTTGAACACTGAAGCTTTCTTT	CASRIGDKLNTEAFF
NA	TRBJ2-3	TRBV3-1/TRBV3-2	NA	TGTGCCAGCAGCCCCCACGGACGGCCCCGCACAGATACGCAGTATTTT	CASSPHGRPRTDTQYF
NA	TRBJ2-6	TRBV4-1	once	TGCGCCAGCAGCCAAGAACAGATTGGGGCCAACGTCCTGACTTTC	CASSQEQIGANVLTF
NA	TRBJ1-2	TRBV12-2	NA	TGTGCAAGTCGCTCCCCTCGACCCTCGGTTCCTGCAGGGAGTAACTATGGCTACACCTTC	CASRSPRPSVPAGSNYGYTF
NA	TRBJ1-1	TRBV28	NA	TGTGCCAGCAGGGCCGGGACTGAAGCTTTCTTT	CASRAGTEAFF
TRBD2	TRBJ2-7	TRBV4-2	NA	TGTGCCAGCAGCCAAGATGGATGGATGCTAGCGGGAGTTGACCGTTCCTACGAGCAGTACTTC	CASSQDGWMLAGVDRSYEQYF
NA	TRBJ2-3	TRBV30	NA	TGTGCCTGGAGTTATTTTAGGGCGACAGATACGCAGTATTTT	CAWSYFRATDTQYF
TRBD1	TRBJ1-2	TRBV6-5	NA	TGTGCCACCCAGCCCCAGGGGGGTGGCTACACCTTC	CATQPQGGGYTF
NA	TRBJ2-7	TRBV6-1	NA	TGTGCCAGCAGTGAAAATCGACGGGTTCTCTACGAGCAGTACTTC	CASSENRRVLYEQYF
TRBD2	TRBJ2-1	TRBV11-2	NA	TGTGCCAGCATCCCCCGGAGCGGGAGCTATGAGCAGTTCTTC	CASIPRSGSYEQFF
NA	TRBJ1-5	TRBV5-6	NA	TGTGCCAGCAGCTTGGGCGGTTGGAGCAATCAGCCCCAGCATTTT	CASSLGGWSNQPQHF